Listed below are T cell receptor beta chains from one sample, sequenced in a study of T cell responses to AZD1222 COVID-19 vaccine. The table came from immunoSEQ multiplex PCR; TCRdb's copy has only in-frame clones and leaves some out. The table includes about 190,000 clones, 80% to 95% detected once. This material consisted of peripheral blood, taken on day 0 of AZD1222 vaccination. The receptors shown here come from an adult in good health. The CDR3 runs from the conserved cysteine through the conserved F or W. Each record gives: clone size, J gene, D gene, V gene, CDR3 DNA, CDR3 protein. The D gene is left open where the match is weak. Clone size is given for some rows only: seen once, a few or many times, or a class if the clone is expanded.

clone size: NA
J gene: TRBJ2-3
D gene: TRBD2
V gene: TRBV3-1/TRBV3-2
CDR3 DNA: TGTGCCAGCAGTCCGGGGGGGGGCGATGGAGATACGCAGTATTTT
CDR3 protein: CASSPGGGDGDTQYF

clone size: NA
J gene: TRBJ2-5
D gene: NA
V gene: TRBV27
CDR3 DNA: TGTGCCAGCAGTTTCCACCCTGAAGAGACCCAGTACTTC
CDR3 protein: CASSFHPEETQYF

clone size: once
J gene: TRBJ1-3
D gene: NA
V gene: TRBV7-9
CDR3 DNA: TGTGCCAGCGCGAACTCTGGAAACACCATATATTTT
CDR3 protein: CASANSGNTIYF

clone size: NA
J gene: TRBJ1-4
D gene: NA
V gene: TRBV7-2
CDR3 DNA: TGTGCCAGCAGCTTAGCCCCTGGCAGGAGCCCCGTACCTAATGAAAAACTGTTTTTT
CDR3 protein: CASSLAPGRSPVPNEKLFF

clone size: few
J gene: TRBJ1-1
D gene: NA
V gene: TRBV7-3
CDR3 DNA: TGTGCCAGCAGCTTAAATGCGGGAGCGAACACTGAAGCTTTCTTT
CDR3 protein: CASSLNAGANTEAFF

clone size: NA
J gene: TRBJ2-3
D gene: NA
V gene: TRBV5-1
CDR3 DNA: TGCGCCAGCAGTCCTACAGGGTTACGCACAGATACGCAGTATTTT
CDR3 protein: CASSPTGLRTDTQYF

clone size: once
J gene: TRBJ1-1
D gene: NA
V gene: TRBV4-3
CDR3 DNA: TGCGCCAGCAGCCAAGATCCAACAATGAACACTGAAGCTTTCTTT
CDR3 protein: CASSQDPTMNTEAFF

clone size: NA
J gene: TRBJ1-2
D gene: NA
V gene: TRBV5-1
CDR3 DNA: TGCGCCAGCAGCTTAGGGGACTATGGCTACACCTTC
CDR3 protein: CASSLGDYGYTF

clone size: few
J gene: TRBJ2-4
D gene: NA
V gene: TRBV19
CDR3 DNA: TGTGCCAGTAGTATAAATCGGGCAGGGAAGGAAAACATTCAGTACTTC
CDR3 protein: CASSINRAGKENIQYF

clone size: NA
J gene: TRBJ1-1
D gene: NA
V gene: TRBV5-5
CDR3 DNA: TGTGCCAGCAGCTTGGGAGGGACGGGGAACACTGAAGCTTTCTTT
CDR3 protein: CASSLGGTGNTEAFF